This T cell receptor beta chain was identified in a study of blood T cell repertoires in COVID-19. Study overall: Sources were T cells, B-cell-depleted T cells, or PBMCs; the material itself was cDNA or gDNA.

Original data processing: Reference gene primer amplification gave nucleated cell count estimates. The data were produced by immunoSEQ multiplex PCR, yet TCRdb's version contains in-frame clones alone and is incomplete. That table gives V, J and clone size, and the DNA gave D and trimming. The data hold about 230,000 clones, with roughly 83% observed a single time. The germline V gene encodes CDR1 MNHNY and CDR2 SVGAGI (reference sequence). The CDR3 is 12 amino acids. V was shortened by 7 bases and J by 8 bases, with 14 bases between the two germline ends. The J gene is TRBJ1-2, the V gene TRBV6-6, with a weak D call TRBD1 (6 bases). This receptor was identified in a woman aged 70-85 years with active or convalescent COVID-19. What was sequenced was peripheral blood. CDR3 protein: CASTGQGKGYTF. The CDR3 DNA reads TGTGCCAGCACCGGGCAGGGGAAAGGCTACACCTTC.